This is a list of T cell receptor beta chains from one sample in a study of T cell responses to AZD1222 COVID-19 vaccine. The assay was immunoSEQ multiplex PCR, and TCRdb's table has in-frame clones only and misses some. The sample lists around 180,000 clones, almost 90% occurring once. Source: peripheral blood, taken on day 0 of AZD1222 vaccination. The source of these receptors is an adult in good health. Each CDR3 is given with its conserved first and last residue. The D gene is left open where the match is weak. Some rows mark clone size as missing; the rest say once, few, many or name a class of expanded clone.

D gene: TRBD2; clone size: .; V gene: TRBV19; J gene: TRBJ2-3; CDR3 DNA: TGTGCCAGTATGGAGCTAGCGGGTCCTGATACGCAGTATTTT; CDR3 protein: CASMELAGPDTQYF
D gene: TRBD2; clone size: .; V gene: TRBV9; J gene: TRBJ2-3; CDR3 DNA: TGTGCCAGCAGCGTAGGACCAGCGGGAGACACAGATACGCAGTATTTT; CDR3 protein: CASSVGPAGDTDTQYF
D gene: TRBD2; clone size: .; V gene: TRBV19; J gene: TRBJ2-1; CDR3 DNA: TGTGCCAGTAGTATCTCCGGGGGGGGGCTCTCCTACAATGAGCAGTTCTTC; CDR3 protein: CASSISGGGLSYNEQFF
D gene: .; clone size: few; V gene: TRBV10-3; J gene: TRBJ1-1; CDR3 DNA: TGTGCCATCAGTGAAACAGGGTTAGATAGCGGCACTGAAGCTTTCTTT; CDR3 protein: CAISETGLDSGTEAFF
D gene: .; clone size: .; V gene: TRBV9; J gene: TRBJ2-1; CDR3 DNA: TGTGCCAGCAGCGTGCAAGGACAGATAAACTACAATGAGCAGTTCTTC; CDR3 protein: CASSVQGQINYNEQFF
D gene: .; clone size: .; V gene: TRBV7-2; J gene: TRBJ2-5; CDR3 DNA: TGTGCCAGCAGCTTCCTTGGGGGCGCGGGGAAGACCCAGTACTTC; CDR3 protein: CASSFLGGAGKTQYF
D gene: .; clone size: .; V gene: TRBV5-1; J gene: TRBJ2-2; CDR3 DNA: TGCGCCAGCTTCCCCTCGATGGGCACCGGGGAGCTGTTTTTT; CDR3 protein: CASFPSMGTGELFF
D gene: .; clone size: .; V gene: TRBV7-8; J gene: TRBJ1-1; CDR3 DNA: TGTGCCAGCAGCCCCCCAGGGGTTTACACTGAAGCTTTCTTT; CDR3 protein: CASSPPGVYTEAFF
D gene: .; clone size: few; V gene: TRBV4-1; J gene: TRBJ1-1; CDR3 DNA: TGCGCCAGCAGCCAGGGACCAGAAAAAAACACTGAAGCTTTCTTT; CDR3 protein: CASSQGPEKNTEAFF
D gene: .; clone size: .; V gene: TRBV2; J gene: TRBJ2-2; CDR3 DNA: TGTGCCAGCTATCCCCGGGACAAGAAAGGCGCCGGGGAGCTGTTTTTT; CDR3 protein: CASYPRDKKGAGELFF
D gene: TRBD2; clone size: .; V gene: TRBV2; J gene: TRBJ2-3; CDR3 DNA: TGTGCCAGCAGTGAAAAAAGACTAGCGGGGGGCACAGATACGCAGTATTTT; CDR3 protein: CASSEKRLAGGTDTQYF
D gene: .; clone size: .; V gene: TRBV20-1; J gene: TRBJ1-5; CDR3 DNA: TGCAGAGACAGGAGGGATCAGCCCCAGCATTTT; CDR3 protein: CRDRRDQPQHF
D gene: .; clone size: .; V gene: TRBV7-9; J gene: TRBJ2-6; CDR3 DNA: TGTGCCAGCAGCTTAGTTCACGGCTCTGGGGCCAACGTCCTGACTTTC; CDR3 protein: CASSLVHGSGANVLTF
D gene: TRBD1; clone size: .; V gene: TRBV28; J gene: TRBJ1-2; CDR3 DNA: TGTGCCAGCAGTTTAGGGACAGGGGGCAGTAACTATGGCTACACCTTC; CDR3 protein: CASSLGTGGSNYGYTF
D gene: .; clone size: .; V gene: TRBV28; J gene: TRBJ1-1; CDR3 DNA: TGTGCCAGCAGTGGGGCGGGGGGACAGAACACTGAAGCTTTCTTT; CDR3 protein: CASSGAGGQNTEAFF
D gene: .; clone size: .; V gene: TRBV6-5; J gene: TRBJ1-6; CDR3 DNA: TGTGCCAGCAGTTCGACCGGGGGGCTTAATTCACCCCTCCACTTT; CDR3 protein: CASSSTGGLNSPLHF
D gene: .; clone size: .; V gene: TRBV29-1; J gene: TRBJ2-1; CDR3 DNA: TGCAGCGTTGATTGGGTTGTGCGAGTAGGGGAGCAGTTCTTC; CDR3 protein: CSVDWVVRVGEQFF
D gene: TRBD2; clone size: .; V gene: TRBV6-5; J gene: TRBJ2-7; CDR3 DNA: TGTGCCAGCACCGTAGCGGGGGGCGGCTACGAGCAGTACTTC; CDR3 protein: CASTVAGGGYEQYF
D gene: TRBD1; clone size: .; V gene: TRBV4-2; J gene: TRBJ1-5; CDR3 DNA: TGTGCCAGCAGCCTCGGGACAGGGGACAAGCCCCAGCATTTT; CDR3 protein: CASSLGTGDKPQHF
D gene: .; clone size: .; V gene: TRBV5-4; J gene: TRBJ2-7; CDR3 DNA: TGTGCCAGCAGCCCACAGGGAGGAGGCACCTACGAGCAGTACTTC; CDR3 protein: CASSPQGGGTYEQYF
D gene: TRBD2; clone size: .; V gene: TRBV27; J gene: TRBJ2-1; CDR3 DNA: TGTGCCAGCAGTTTTAGTTCGTCGACTAGCGGGGGCGGGTTCTTC; CDR3 protein: CASSFSSSTSGGGFF
D gene: .; clone size: .; V gene: TRBV11-2; J gene: TRBJ1-3; CDR3 DNA: TGTGCCAGCAGGGGCGCAGGAAACACCATATATTTT; CDR3 protein: CASRGAGNTIYF
D gene: .; clone size: .; V gene: TRBV2; J gene: TRBJ1-1; CDR3 DNA: TGTGCCAGCTTCCGGACGGAGAACACTGAAGCTTTCTTT; CDR3 protein: CASFRTENTEAFF
D gene: .; clone size: .; V gene: TRBV7-9; J gene: TRBJ1-3; CDR3 DNA: TGTGCCAGCAGTTCCGGAAACACCATATATTTT; CDR3 protein: CASSSGNTIYF
D gene: .; clone size: .; V gene: TRBV5-1; J gene: TRBJ2-3; CDR3 DNA: TGCGCCAGCAGCCCGGGACAAGTCACAGATACGCAGTATTTT; CDR3 protein: CASSPGQVTDTQYF
D gene: TRBD1; clone size: .; V gene: TRBV7-3; J gene: TRBJ1-5; CDR3 DNA: TGTGCCAGCAGCTTAGGGTACGACAGGGGAGTCACAAATCAGCCCCAGCATTTT; CDR3 protein: CASSLGYDRGVTNQPQHF
D gene: .; clone size: .; V gene: TRBV27; J gene: TRBJ1-4; CDR3 DNA: TGTGCCAGCAGGGTGAGGGGTAGTGAAAAACTGTTTTTT; CDR3 protein: CASRVRGSEKLFF
D gene: TRBD1; clone size: .; V gene: TRBV14; J gene: TRBJ1-1; CDR3 DNA: TGTGCCAGCAGCCCATACTTGGGGACAGCGAACACTGAAGCTTTCTTT; CDR3 protein: CASSPYLGTANTEAFF
D gene: TRBD1; clone size: .; V gene: TRBV5-4; J gene: TRBJ2-6; CDR3 DNA: TGTGCCAGCAGCTTCGTCAGGGGGTCAGGGGCCAACGTCCTGACTTTC; CDR3 protein: CASSFVRGSGANVLTF
D gene: .; clone size: once; V gene: TRBV4-1; J gene: TRBJ2-2; CDR3 DNA: TGCGCCAGCAGCCGCGGGGAATATGCCGGGGAGCTGTTTTTT; CDR3 protein: CASSRGEYAGELFF
D gene: .; clone size: once; V gene: TRBV29-1; J gene: TRBJ2-5; CDR3 DNA: TGCAGCGCCTTATCCAGGGGGGAGGTAGTGACAGAGACCCAGTACTTC; CDR3 protein: CSALSRGEVVTETQYF
D gene: .; clone size: .; V gene: TRBV5-4; J gene: TRBJ2-5; CDR3 DNA: TGTGCCAGCAGCTTGGCCGCCGGGGAGGAGACCCAGTACTTC; CDR3 protein: CASSLAAGEETQYF
D gene: .; clone size: .; V gene: TRBV28; J gene: TRBJ1-5; CDR3 DNA: TGTGCCAGCAGTTCCTCCGGGGGGGCTCGTCATCAGCCCCAGCATTTT; CDR3 protein: CASSSSGGARHQPQHF
D gene: .; clone size: .; V gene: TRBV9; J gene: TRBJ1-6; CDR3 DNA: TGTGCCAGCAGCGTTAGGCCCCTTAATTCACCCCTCCACTTT; CDR3 protein: CASSVRPLNSPLHF
D gene: .; clone size: once; V gene: TRBV30; J gene: TRBJ1-2; CDR3 DNA: TGTGCCCCCCGCGTTGCAGGGAGCACTTATGGCTACACCTTC; CDR3 protein: CAPRVAGSTYGYTF
D gene: .; clone size: .; V gene: TRBV11-2; J gene: TRBJ2-7; CDR3 DNA: TGTGCCAGCAGCCCGGACCTTTTTTTGCAGTACTTC; CDR3 protein: CASSPDLFLQYF
D gene: .; clone size: .; V gene: TRBV2; J gene: TRBJ2-1; CDR3 DNA: TGTGCCAGCAGGGATACAGTCTACAATGAGCAGTTCTTC; CDR3 protein: CASRDTVYNEQFF
D gene: .; clone size: .; V gene: TRBV7-9; J gene: TRBJ2-1; CDR3 DNA: TGTGCCAGCAGCTTACGGGGGATCGATGAGCAGTTCTTC; CDR3 protein: CASSLRGIDEQFF
D gene: .; clone size: once; V gene: TRBV3-1/TRBV3-2; J gene: TRBJ2-1; CDR3 DNA: TGTGCCAGCAGCCAAGCACTTCCTAGCTCCTACAATGAGCAGTTCTTC; CDR3 protein: CASSQALPSSYNEQFF
D gene: .; clone size: .; V gene: TRBV7-9; J gene: TRBJ2-5; CDR3 DNA: TGTGCCAGCAGCTTAATGGTCACCACAGGCCAAGAGACCCAGTACTTC; CDR3 protein: CASSLMVTTGQETQYF
D gene: .; clone size: .; V gene: TRBV5-4; J gene: TRBJ2-6; CDR3 DNA: TGTGCCAGCAGCCGCGGAAACTCTGGGGCCAACGTCCTGACTTTC; CDR3 protein: CASSRGNSGANVLTF
D gene: .; clone size: .; V gene: TRBV2; J gene: TRBJ1-5; CDR3 DNA: TGTGCCAGCAGTGATCTCCGGGGTATTCAGCCCCAGCATTTT; CDR3 protein: CASSDLRGIQPQHF
D gene: TRBD1; clone size: .; V gene: TRBV29-1; J gene: TRBJ1-1; CDR3 DNA: TGCAGCGCGGAGGACAGGGGCCTTAAGACTGAAGCTTTCTTT; CDR3 protein: CSAEDRGLKTEAFF
D gene: TRBD1; clone size: .; V gene: TRBV7-9; J gene: TRBJ1-6; CDR3 DNA: TGTGCCAGCAGCCCGTCGGGACAGCCTAATTCACCCCTCCACTTT; CDR3 protein: CASSPSGQPNSPLHF
D gene: TRBD1; clone size: .; V gene: TRBV4-1; J gene: TRBJ1-1; CDR3 DNA: TGCGCCAGCAGCCAGGGACAGGGGGTCAAAGGTGGCACTGAAGCTTTCTTT; CDR3 protein: CASSQGQGVKGGTEAFF
D gene: .; clone size: .; V gene: TRBV6-5; J gene: TRBJ1-2; CDR3 DNA: TGTGCCAGCAGTAGGACAGCAGACTATGGCTACACCTTC; CDR3 protein: CASSRTADYGYTF
D gene: .; clone size: once; V gene: TRBV13; J gene: TRBJ1-1; CDR3 DNA: TGTGCCAGCAGCTTTTATGGGGTGAACACTGAAGCTTTCTTT; CDR3 protein: CASSFYGVNTEAFF
D gene: TRBD1; clone size: .; V gene: TRBV13; J gene: TRBJ2-1; CDR3 DNA: TGTGCCAGCAGCAGAGTCGACAGGGGCGGTCGCGAGCAGTTCTTC; CDR3 protein: CASSRVDRGGREQFF
D gene: .; clone size: .; V gene: TRBV5-4; J gene: TRBJ2-5; CDR3 DNA: TGTGCCAGCAGCTTCCTAGAGACCCAGTACTTC; CDR3 protein: CASSFLETQYF